This TCR beta chain was sequenced for a study of T cell responses to AZD1222 COVID-19 vaccine. The study, taken as a whole, reports: Reportedly, nearly half the spike-specific TCRs target unmutated variant regions.

Clones were read by immunoSEQ multiplex PCR, and TCRdb kept only the in-frame ones, dropping some. Seen here are 65,000 to 100,000 clones, around 80% observed once, and the top ten hold roughly a fifth. V gave up 3 bases and J gave up 5 bases, with 23 bases separating them. Germline CDR1 reads DFQATT; CDR2 reads SNEGSKA (reference sequence). The CDR3 loop spans 17 amino acids. Points on this clone: The antigen remains unidentified.

The genes are TRBV20-1 and TRBJ2-1, with a weak D call TRBD2 (6 bases). The receptor was isolated from an adult in good health. Here the sequenced sample was peripheral blood, taken on day 0 of AZD1222 vaccination. CDR3 bases: TGCAGTGCTAGTATGTTGGGAGGTCTAGGAGTTCACAATGAGCAGTTCTTC. Translating it yields CSASMLGGLGVHNEQFF.